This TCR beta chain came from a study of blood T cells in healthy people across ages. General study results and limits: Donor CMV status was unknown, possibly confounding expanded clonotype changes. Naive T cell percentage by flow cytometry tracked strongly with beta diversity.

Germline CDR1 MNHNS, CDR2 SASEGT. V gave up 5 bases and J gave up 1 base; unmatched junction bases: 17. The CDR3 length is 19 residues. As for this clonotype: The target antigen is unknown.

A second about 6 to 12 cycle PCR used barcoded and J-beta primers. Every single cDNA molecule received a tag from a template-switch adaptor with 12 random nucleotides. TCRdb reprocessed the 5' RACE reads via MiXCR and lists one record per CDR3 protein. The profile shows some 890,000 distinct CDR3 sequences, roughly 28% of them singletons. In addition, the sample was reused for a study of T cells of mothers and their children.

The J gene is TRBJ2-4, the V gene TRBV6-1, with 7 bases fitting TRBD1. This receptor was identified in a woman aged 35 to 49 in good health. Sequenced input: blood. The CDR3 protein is CASSNRLPGTVNAKNIQYF. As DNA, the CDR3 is TGTGCCAGCAGTAATCGGCTTCCCGGGACAGTTAACGCCAAAAACATTCAGTACTTC.